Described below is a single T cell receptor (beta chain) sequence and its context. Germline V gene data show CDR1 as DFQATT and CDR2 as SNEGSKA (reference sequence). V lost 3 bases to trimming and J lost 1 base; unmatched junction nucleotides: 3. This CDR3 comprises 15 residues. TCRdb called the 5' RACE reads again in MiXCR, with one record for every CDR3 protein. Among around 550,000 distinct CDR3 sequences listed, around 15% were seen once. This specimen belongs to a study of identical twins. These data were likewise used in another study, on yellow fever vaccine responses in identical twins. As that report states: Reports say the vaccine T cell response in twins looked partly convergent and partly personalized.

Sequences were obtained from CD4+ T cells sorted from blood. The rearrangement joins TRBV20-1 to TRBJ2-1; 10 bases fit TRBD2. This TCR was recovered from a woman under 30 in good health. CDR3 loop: CSASKREGSYNEQFF. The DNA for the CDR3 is TGCAGTGCTAGTAAGCGGGAGGGGTCCTACAATGAGCAGTTCTTC.